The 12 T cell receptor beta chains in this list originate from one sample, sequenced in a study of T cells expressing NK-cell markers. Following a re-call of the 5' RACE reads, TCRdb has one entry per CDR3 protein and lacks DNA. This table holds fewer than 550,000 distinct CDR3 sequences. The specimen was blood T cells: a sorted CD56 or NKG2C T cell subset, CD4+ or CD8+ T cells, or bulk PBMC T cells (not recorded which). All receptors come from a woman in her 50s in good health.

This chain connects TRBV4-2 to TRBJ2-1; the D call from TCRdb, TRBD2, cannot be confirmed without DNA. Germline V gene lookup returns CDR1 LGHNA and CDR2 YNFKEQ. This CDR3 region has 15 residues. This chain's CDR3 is CASSQDGASGRWQFF.

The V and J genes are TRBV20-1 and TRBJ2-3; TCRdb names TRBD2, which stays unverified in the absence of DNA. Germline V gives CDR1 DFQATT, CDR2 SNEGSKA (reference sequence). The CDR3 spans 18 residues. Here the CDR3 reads CSAVRTTGTSYGSNTQYF.

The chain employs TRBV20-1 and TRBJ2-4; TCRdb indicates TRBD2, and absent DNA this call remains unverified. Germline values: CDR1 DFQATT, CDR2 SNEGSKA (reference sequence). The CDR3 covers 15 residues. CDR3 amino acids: CSPKGNAGPKNIQYF.

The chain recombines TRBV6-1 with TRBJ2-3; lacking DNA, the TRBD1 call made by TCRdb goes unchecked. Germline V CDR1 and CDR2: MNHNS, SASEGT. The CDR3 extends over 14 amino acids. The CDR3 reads CASSGGVGTDTQYF.

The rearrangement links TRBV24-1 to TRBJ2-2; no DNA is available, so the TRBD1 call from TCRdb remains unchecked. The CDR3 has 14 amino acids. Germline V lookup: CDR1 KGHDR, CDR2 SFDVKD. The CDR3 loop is CATTQGVNTGELFF.

The CDR3 loop is CSANPIISLSSGRGTDTQYF. The chain is built from TRBV20-1 and TRBJ2-3; TCRdb's D call of TRBD2 is untestable without DNA. The CDR3 is 20 amino acids. Germline loops: CDR1 DFQATT, CDR2 SNEGSKA (reference sequence).

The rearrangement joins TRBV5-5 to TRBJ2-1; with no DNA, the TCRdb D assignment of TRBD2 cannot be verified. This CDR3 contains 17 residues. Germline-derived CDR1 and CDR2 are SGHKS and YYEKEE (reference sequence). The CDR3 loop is CASSLGFSGSLYNEQFF.

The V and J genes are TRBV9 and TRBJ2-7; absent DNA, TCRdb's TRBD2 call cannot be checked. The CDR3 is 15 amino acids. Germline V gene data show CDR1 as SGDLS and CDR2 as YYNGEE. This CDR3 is CASSVSRDFSYEQYF.

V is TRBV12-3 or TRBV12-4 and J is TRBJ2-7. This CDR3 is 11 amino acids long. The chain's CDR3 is CASSRGYEQYF.

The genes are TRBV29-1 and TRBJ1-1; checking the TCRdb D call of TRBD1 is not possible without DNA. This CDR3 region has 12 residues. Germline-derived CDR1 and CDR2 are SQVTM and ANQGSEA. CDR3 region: CSVAGAGTEAFF. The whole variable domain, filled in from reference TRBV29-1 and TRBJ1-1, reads SAVISQKPSRDICQRGTSLTIQCQVDSQVTMMFWYRQQPGQSLTLIATANQGSEATYESGFVIDKFPISRPNLTFSTLTVSNMSPEDSSIYLCSVAGAGTEAFFGQGTRLTVV.

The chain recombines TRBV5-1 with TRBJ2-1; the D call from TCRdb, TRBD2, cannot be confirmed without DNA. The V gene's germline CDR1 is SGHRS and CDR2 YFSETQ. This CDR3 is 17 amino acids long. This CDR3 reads CASSPTLAGVASGEQFF.

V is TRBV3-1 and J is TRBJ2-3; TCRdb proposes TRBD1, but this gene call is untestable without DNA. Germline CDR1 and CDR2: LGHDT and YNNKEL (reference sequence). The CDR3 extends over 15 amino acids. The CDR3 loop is CASSLGQANTDTQYF.